These 24 T cell receptor beta chains were sequenced from one sample in a study of early T cells in non-severe SARS-CoV-2 infection. TCRdb ran MiXCR on the 5' RACE reads and lists one entry per CDR3 protein. Of some 44,000 distinct CDR3 sequences in the sample, about 5.9% are singletons; the top ten hold around 8%. Sample: whole blood, taken at baseline. These receptors were taken from an adult who was a healthcare worker with PCR-confirmed SARS-CoV-2 infection or an uninfected control (not recorded which).

This clonotype was detected many times. This chain links TRBV18 with TRBJ2-1, with D unresolved. CDR1 is KGHSH and CDR2 is LQKENI in the germline V gene. Trimming stripped 0 bases from V and 9 bases from J, with 9 bases between. The CDR3 is made up of 13 amino acids. This CDR3 reads CASSPPISTEQFF. CDR3 nucleotides: TGTGCCAGCTCACCACCGATTAGTACTGAGCAGTTCTTC.

This clonotype was picked up many times. This chain uses TRBV20-1 with TRBJ1-2; D is unclear. Trimming removed 1 base from V and 4 bases from J, with 10 bases in between. Germline-derived CDR1 and CDR2 are DFQATT and SNEGSKA (reference sequence). The CDR3 loop spans 13 amino acids. The CDR3 nucleotides read TGCAGTGCTAGAGTCGAGGGTCCCTATGGCTACACCTTC. Its protein product is CSARVEGPYGYTF.

The sample holds many counts of this clonotype. This chain links TRBV7-2 with TRBJ2-1, with D possibly being TRBD2 (6 bases). CDR1 and CDR2 from the germline V gene are SGHTA and FQGNSA. The CDR3 has 14 residues. The V gene lost 6 bases and the J gene lost 9 bases, with 18 bases spanning the gap. The CDR3 coding sequence is TGTGCCAGCAGTCCGGGACGGACTACAGTTGAGCAGTTCTTC. It yields the protein CASSPGRTTVEQFF.

This clonotype was recorded at least ten times. V and J are TRBV6-1 and TRBJ2-6, with TRBD1 matching 7 bases. Germline loops: CDR1 MNHNS, CDR2 SASEGT. The CDR3 is 15 residues long. Trimming at V came to 6 bases and at J to 0 bases, leaving 2 bases not matched to a gene. The CDR3 DNA reads TGTGCCAGCAGACAGGGGAGCTCTGGGGCCAACGTCCTGACTTTC. It encodes CASRQGSSGANVLTF.

The chain carries TRBV20-1 and TRBJ2-2, with D tentatively TRBD2 (5 bases). CDR1 and CDR2 (germline): DFQATT, SNEGSKA (reference sequence). V lost 1 base, J lost 3 bases, and 9 bases lay in between. The CDR3 spans 14 residues. The CDR3 protein is CSARGQRDTGELFF. Here the CDR3 DNA reads TGCAGTGCTAGAGGGCAGAGGGACACCGGGGAGCTGTTTTTT.

This clonotype was observed many times. This chain links TRBV19 with TRBJ2-3; TRBD1 is a possible D gene (6 bases). Germline CDR1 is LNHDA and CDR2 is SQIVND (reference sequence). The CDR3 spans 11 residues. Trimming removed 9 bases at V and 9 bases at J, with 13 bases between. CDR3 residues: CASMDRETQYF. In DNA, the CDR3 is TGTGCCAGCATGGACAGAGAAACGCAGTATTTT.

This clonotype was seen at least ten times. J is TRBJ2-7 and V is TRBV29-1; D remains ambiguous. Looked up from germline, CDR1 is SQVTM and CDR2 is ANQGSEA. V gave up 2 bases and J gave up 6 bases, with 14 bases separating them. The CDR3 sequence is 13 residues long. CDR3 sequence reads: CSVELKGTGEQYF. The CDR3 nucleotides are TGCAGCGTTGAATTAAAGGGAACCGGCGAGCAGTACTTC.

This rearrangement joins TRBV12-3 or TRBV12-4 to TRBJ2-3, with 7 bases matching TRBD2. This CDR3 spans 13 amino acids. J was trimmed by 5 bases and V by 3 bases; bases with no gene match: 2. The CDR3 DNA reads TGTGCCAGCAGTTTCCCGGGGGGAGATACGCAGTATTTT. It specifies CASSFPGGDTQYF.

V usage is TRBV12-3 or TRBV12-4 and J usage is TRBJ2-1; 9 bases line up with TRBD2. This CDR3 has 14 amino acids. The V segment lost 6 bases and the J segment 7 bases; nucleotides outside the gene matches: 7. CDR3 amino acids: CASRQGLAGNEQFF. Written as DNA, the CDR3 is TGTGCCAGCAGGCAGGGACTAGCTGGGAATGAGCAGTTCTTC.

This clonotype was detected only a few times. The genes are TRBV3-1 and TRBJ2-1; 9 bases agree with TRBD2. V lost 5 bases, J lost 8 bases, and 13 bases stayed unmatched. The germline gives CDR1 LGHDT, CDR2 YNNKEL (reference sequence). The CDR3 is 16 amino acids. Here the CDR3 reads CASSGRGGAYVDEQFF. The DNA of the CDR3 is TGTGCCAGCAGCGGACGCGGGGGGGCCTATGTGGATGAGCAGTTCTTC.

The rearrangement joins TRBV4-2 to TRBJ2-3; perhaps TRBD2 as D (5 bases). Germline CDR1 is LGHNA and CDR2 is YNFKEQ. CDR3 length: 14 amino acids. V lost 1 base and J 6 bases, leaving 11 bases between the germline ends. The CDR3 DNA follows: TGTGCCAGCAGCCAAGTCTCCGAGGGCGATACGCAGTATTTT. Translating gives CASSQVSEGDTQYF.

This clonotype was found a few times. The chain recombines TRBV28 with TRBJ2-7, with 7 bases aligning to TRBD1. V was clipped by 6 bases and J by 2 bases; unmatched bases: 7. This CDR3 contains 14 residues. Germline CDR1 is MDHEN and CDR2 is SYDVKM. The CDR3, as DNA: TGTGCCAGCAGGCCCGGACAGGAACCCTACGAGCAGTACTTC. Translating gives CASRPGQEPYEQYF. The whole variable domain, remainder taken from reference TRBV28 and TRBJ2-7, is DVKVTQSSRYLVKRTGEKVFLECVQDMDHENMFWYRQDPGLGLRLIYFSYDVKMKEKGDIPEGYSVSREKKERFSLILESASTNQTSMYLCASRPGQEPYEQYFGPGTRLTVT.

This clonotype appeared many times. The genes are TRBV12-3 or TRBV12-4 and TRBJ2-1; 9 bases align to TRBD2. This CDR3 is built from 14 residues. The J segment lost 7 bases and the V segment lost 3 bases, leaving 4 bases of the junction unmatched. The CDR3 is CASSFLAGLNEQFF. The DNA of the CDR3 is TGTGCCAGCAGTTTTCTAGCGGGGTTGAATGAGCAGTTCTTC.

This clonotype was detected many times. This chain connects TRBV6-5 to TRBJ2-1; D gene ambiguous. The CDR3 is made up of 16 amino acids. The ends were cut back, 4 bases at V and 0 bases at J, with 13 bases in the middle. Germline CDR1 and CDR2: MNHEY and SVGAGI. CDR3 coding DNA: TGTGCCAGCAGTTCATGGTCGGATGGCTCCTACAATGAGCAGTTCTTC. It translates to CASSSWSDGSYNEQFF.

There are many counts of this clonotype. For the CDR3, the DNA is TGTGCCAGCAGCTGGGGCGGGGAGCTGTTTTTT. The encoded protein is CASSWGGELFF. The chain recombines TRBV27 with TRBJ2-2; D not certain. Trimming took off 6 bases at V and 7 bases at J, with 6 bases between the two ends. This CDR3 spans 11 amino acids. Germline V gene data show CDR1 as MNHEY and CDR2 as SMNVEV (reference sequence).

In its sample, this clonotype was seen a few times. The V gene is TRBV23-1, the J gene TRBJ2-5, with 9 bases identical to TRBD1. TRBV23-1 is known as an ORF, though its function is uncertain. The CDR3 is 15 amino acids. Trimming at V came to 4 bases and at J to 7 bases, leaving 10 bases not matched to a gene. The CDR3 DNA is TGCGCCAGCAGTCTGTCAATCCGGGACAGGGTGACCCAGTACTTC. This encodes CASSLSIRDRVTQYF.

There are a few counts of this clonotype. The rearrangement joins TRBV6-5 to TRBJ2-7; no clear D. Germline V gives CDR1 MNHEY, CDR2 SVGAGI. Trimming took off 2 bases at V and 2 bases at J, with 7 bases between the two ends. The CDR3 has 13 residues. The CDR3 spells CASSYVVTYEQYF. The CDR3 DNA follows: TGTGCCAGCAGTTACGTGGTTACCTACGAGCAGTACTTC.

This clonotype was recorded a few times. The junction does not match germline at one end; this may be a read error. The chain joins TRBV29-1 to TRBJ2-3, with 9 bases aligning to TRBD1. This CDR3 region has 14 residues. The germline gives CDR1 SQVTM, CDR2 ANQGSEA. For the CDR3, the DNA is TGCAGCTTTGACAGGGGGGCGGTGATGGATACGCAGTATTTT. This encodes CSFDRGAVMDTQYF.

At least ten counts were recorded for this clonotype. The chain employs TRBV20-1 and TRBJ2-2, with D possibly being TRBD1 (6 bases). V dropped 2 bases and J dropped 1 base, with 11 bases sitting between them. The germline V gene encodes CDR1 DFQATT and CDR2 SNEGSKA (reference sequence). This CDR3 contains 15 residues. In nucleotides, the CDR3 is TGCAGTGCTAGATATAGGGGGAAGAACACCGGGGAGCTGTTTTTT. It is translated as CSARYRGKNTGELFF.

This clonotype was found many times. An end of the junction differs from the germline gene, which may be a read error. This chain joins TRBV12-3 or TRBV12-4 and TRBJ2-2, with 9 bases that match TRBD2. This CDR3 is 15 amino acids long. CDR3 sequence reads: CASSVAGANTGELFF. CDR3 nucleotides: TGTGCCAGCAGTGTAGCGGGGGCGAACACCGGGGAGCTGTTTTTT.

Many counts were recorded for this clonotype. In DNA, the CDR3 is TGCGCCAGCAGTACGGACTCAAGTTGGAATCAGCCCCAGCATTTT. This translates into CASSTDSSWNQPQHF. This sequence joins TRBV4-1 and TRBJ1-5; D is uncertain. This CDR3 has 15 amino acids. Trimming took 6 bases from V and 4 from J, leaving 16 bases between them. CDR1 is MGHRA and CDR2 is YSYEKL in the germline V gene.

This clonotype came up many times. The chain links TRBV7-9 to TRBJ2-7, with 7 bases identical to TRBD1. The CDR3 loop spans 16 amino acids. V lost 1 base, J lost 3 bases, and 9 bases stayed unmatched. Germline CDR1 is SEHNR and CDR2 is FQNEAQ (reference sequence). The CDR3 reads CASSLGDRRQGYEQYF. For the CDR3, the DNA is TGTGCCAGCAGCTTAGGGGACAGAAGGCAGGGCTACGAGCAGTACTTC.

This clonotype was seen more than once but under ten times. V and J are TRBV25-1 and TRBJ1-4, with a possible D match to TRBD1 (5 bases). Trimming stripped 4 bases from V and 6 bases from J, with 15 bases between. CDR1 and CDR2 from the germline V gene are MGHDK and SYGVNS. CDR3 length: 15 residues. CDR3 sequence (DNA): TGTGCCAGCAGTGCTGGGGAGGGGAATCATGAAAAACTGTTTTTT. Translating gives CASSAGEGNHEKLFF.

This clonotype showed up many times. The chain uses TRBV7-2 and TRBJ1-3; D is undetermined. CDR3 length equals 16 residues. Germline V gene sequence: CDR1 SGHTA, CDR2 FQGNSA. Trimming shortened V by 3 bases and J by 2 bases, and 14 bases separated the two germline ends. CDR3 loop: CASSFSPGTAGNTIYF. The DNA of the CDR3 is TGTGCCAGCAGCTTCAGCCCGGGTACCGCTGGAAACACCATATATTTT.